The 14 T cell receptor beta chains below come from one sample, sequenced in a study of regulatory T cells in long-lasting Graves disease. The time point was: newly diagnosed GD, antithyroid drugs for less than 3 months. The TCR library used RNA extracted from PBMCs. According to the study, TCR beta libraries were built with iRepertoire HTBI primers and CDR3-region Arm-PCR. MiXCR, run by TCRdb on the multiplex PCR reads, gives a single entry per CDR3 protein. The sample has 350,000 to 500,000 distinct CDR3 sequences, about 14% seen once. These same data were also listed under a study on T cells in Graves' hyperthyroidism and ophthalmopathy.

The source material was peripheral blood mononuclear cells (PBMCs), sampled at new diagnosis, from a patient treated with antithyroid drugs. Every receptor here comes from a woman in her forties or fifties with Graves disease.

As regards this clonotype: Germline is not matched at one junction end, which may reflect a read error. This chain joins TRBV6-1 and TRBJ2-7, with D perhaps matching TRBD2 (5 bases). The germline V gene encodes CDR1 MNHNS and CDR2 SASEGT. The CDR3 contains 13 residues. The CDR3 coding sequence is TGTACCAGCAGTCTCGGACTTTCCTACGAGCAGTACTTC. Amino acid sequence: CTSSLGLSYEQYF.

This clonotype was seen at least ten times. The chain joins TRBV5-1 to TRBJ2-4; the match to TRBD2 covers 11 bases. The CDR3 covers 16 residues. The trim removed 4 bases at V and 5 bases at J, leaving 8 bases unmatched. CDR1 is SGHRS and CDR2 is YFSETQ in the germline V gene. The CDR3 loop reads CASSTGGSGRENIQYF. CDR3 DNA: TGCGCCAGCAGCACTGGAGGTAGCGGGAGGGAAAACATTCAGTACTTC.

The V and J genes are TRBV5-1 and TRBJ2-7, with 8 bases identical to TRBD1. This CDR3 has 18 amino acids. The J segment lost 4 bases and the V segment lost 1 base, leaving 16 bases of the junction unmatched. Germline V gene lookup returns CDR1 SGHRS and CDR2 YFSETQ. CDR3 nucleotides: TGCGCCAGCAGCTTGCAACCGCTCCAGACAGGGGTAATTTACGAGCAGTACTTC. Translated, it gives CASSLQPLQTGVIYEQYF.

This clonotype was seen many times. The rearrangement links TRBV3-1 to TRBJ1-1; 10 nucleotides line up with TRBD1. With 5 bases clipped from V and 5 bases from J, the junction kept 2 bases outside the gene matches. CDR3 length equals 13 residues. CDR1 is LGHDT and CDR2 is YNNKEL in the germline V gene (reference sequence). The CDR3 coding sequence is TGTGCCAGCAGCGACAGGGGGCGAACTGAAGCTTTCTTT. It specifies CASSDRGRTEAFF.

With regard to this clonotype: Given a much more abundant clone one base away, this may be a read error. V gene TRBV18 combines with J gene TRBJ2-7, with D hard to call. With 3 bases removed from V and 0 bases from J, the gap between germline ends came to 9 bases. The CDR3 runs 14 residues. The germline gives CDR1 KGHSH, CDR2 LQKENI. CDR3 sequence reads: CASSPWVHSYEQYF. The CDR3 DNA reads TGTGCCAGCTCACCTTGGGTACACTCCTACGAGCAGTACTTC.

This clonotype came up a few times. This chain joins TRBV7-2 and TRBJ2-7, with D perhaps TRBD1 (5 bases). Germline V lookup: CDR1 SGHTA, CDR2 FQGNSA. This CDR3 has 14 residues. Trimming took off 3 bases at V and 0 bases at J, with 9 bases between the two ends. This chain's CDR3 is CASSLDIHSYEQYF. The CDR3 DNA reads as TGTGCCAGCAGCTTGGACATTCACTCCTACGAGCAGTACTTC.

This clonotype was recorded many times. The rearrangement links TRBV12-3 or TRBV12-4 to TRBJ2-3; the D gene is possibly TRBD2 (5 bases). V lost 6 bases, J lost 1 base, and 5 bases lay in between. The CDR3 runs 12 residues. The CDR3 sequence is CASREGTDTQYF. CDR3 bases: TGTGCCAGCAGGGAGGGCACAGATACGCAGTATTTT.

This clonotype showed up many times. The CDR3 sequence: CASSPAGALQETQYF. The CDR3 nucleotides read TGTGCCAGCAGTCCCGCAGGGGCGCTTCAAGAGACCCAGTACTTC. The chain uses TRBV27 and TRBJ2-5; tentative D call: TRBD1 (6 bases). The CDR3 spans 15 residues. Between the trimmed V and J ends, which lost 5 bases and 2 bases, there was a span of 15 bases. Germline CDR1 MNHEY, CDR2 SMNVEV (reference sequence).

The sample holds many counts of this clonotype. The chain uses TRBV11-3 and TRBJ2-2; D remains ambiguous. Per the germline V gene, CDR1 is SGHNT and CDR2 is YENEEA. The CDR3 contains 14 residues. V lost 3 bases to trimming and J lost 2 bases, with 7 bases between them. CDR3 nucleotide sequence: TGTGCCAGCAGCTTTGGGGAAAACACCGGGGAGCTGTTTTTT. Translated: CASSFGENTGELFF.

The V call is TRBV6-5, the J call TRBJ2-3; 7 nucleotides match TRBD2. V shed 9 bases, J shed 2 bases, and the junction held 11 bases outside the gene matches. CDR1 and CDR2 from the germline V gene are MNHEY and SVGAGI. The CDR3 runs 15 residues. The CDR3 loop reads CASTNGREYTDTQYF. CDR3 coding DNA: TGTGCCAGTACAAATGGGCGGGAGTACACAGATACGCAGTATTTT.

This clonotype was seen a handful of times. CDR3: CASSLMDLYGYTF. The DNA of the CDR3 is TGTGCCAGCAGCTTAATGGACCTCTATGGCTACACCTTC. The J gene is TRBJ1-2, the V gene TRBV7-9; no firm D call. The CDR3 covers 13 residues. V was shortened by 2 bases and J by 4 bases, with 8 bases between the two germline ends. Germline-derived CDR1 and CDR2 are SEHNR and FQNEAQ (reference sequence).

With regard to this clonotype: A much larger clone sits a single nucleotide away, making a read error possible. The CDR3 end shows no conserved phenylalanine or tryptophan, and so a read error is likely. DNA of the CDR3: TGTGCCAGCAGTGAAATCGGGACAGACTCCTACGAGCAGTACTCC. Residues: CASSEIGTDSYEQYS. The chain employs TRBV2 and TRBJ2-7, with TRBD1 matching 7 bases. CDR3 length: 15 residues. Germline V gene sequence: CDR1 SNHLY, CDR2 FYNNEI. V shed 2 bases, J shed 0 bases, and the junction held 4 bases outside the gene matches.

The CDR3 here is CASRQSLPPYEQYF. The CDR3 DNA follows: TGTGCCAGCAGACAGAGCCTCCCTCCCTACGAGCAGTACTTC. The chain recombines TRBV6-1 with TRBJ2-7; the D is unclear. This CDR3 is 14 amino acids long. Germline CDR1 is MNHNS and CDR2 is SASEGT. V was shortened by 6 bases and J by 2 bases, with 14 bases between the two germline ends.

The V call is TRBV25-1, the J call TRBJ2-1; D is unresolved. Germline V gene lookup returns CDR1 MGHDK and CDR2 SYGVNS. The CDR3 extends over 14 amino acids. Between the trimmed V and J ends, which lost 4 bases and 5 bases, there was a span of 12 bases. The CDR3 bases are TGTGCCAGCAGTGCTACCGTGCGTGACAATGAGCAGTTCTTC. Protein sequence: CASSATVRDNEQFF.